This T cell receptor beta chain is drawn from a study of Ad26.COV2.S vaccination and SARS-CoV-2 variants. Overall study context: The authors gave Ad26.COV2.S intramuscularly, either once or twice 56 days apart. Findings of the study overall: Spike-specific TCR breadth was greater after Ad26.COV2.S than placebo.

This clone was recorded only once. Its antigen is not known. CDR3 length: 13 residues. V was pared by 4 bases and J by 3 bases, with 2 bases of the junction left unmatched. Germline values: CDR1 SGHKS, CDR2 YYEKEE (reference sequence). Noted treatment: around 19 received Ad26.COV2.S at low or high dose, single or two shots; 5 received placebo; per-sample allocation not given. The study sampled participants on day 63 after the first vaccine or placebo injection. The assay was immunoSEQ multiplex PCR, and TCRdb's table has in-frame clones only and misses some. This sample carries about 680,000 clones, about 89% of them seen once, and the ten largest clones take over 1.3%.

Sequencing used peripheral blood, obtained in a trial of Ad26.COV2.S vaccine versus placebo. This TCR came from a person aged 18-65 years who received the Ad26.COV2.S COVID-19 vaccine or a placebo. The J gene is TRBJ2-7, the V gene TRBV5-5, with 9 positions matching TRBD1. The CDR3: CASSRDRVYEQYF. The CDR3 DNA sequence: TGTGCCAGCAGCCGGGACAGGGTCTACGAGCAGTACTTC.